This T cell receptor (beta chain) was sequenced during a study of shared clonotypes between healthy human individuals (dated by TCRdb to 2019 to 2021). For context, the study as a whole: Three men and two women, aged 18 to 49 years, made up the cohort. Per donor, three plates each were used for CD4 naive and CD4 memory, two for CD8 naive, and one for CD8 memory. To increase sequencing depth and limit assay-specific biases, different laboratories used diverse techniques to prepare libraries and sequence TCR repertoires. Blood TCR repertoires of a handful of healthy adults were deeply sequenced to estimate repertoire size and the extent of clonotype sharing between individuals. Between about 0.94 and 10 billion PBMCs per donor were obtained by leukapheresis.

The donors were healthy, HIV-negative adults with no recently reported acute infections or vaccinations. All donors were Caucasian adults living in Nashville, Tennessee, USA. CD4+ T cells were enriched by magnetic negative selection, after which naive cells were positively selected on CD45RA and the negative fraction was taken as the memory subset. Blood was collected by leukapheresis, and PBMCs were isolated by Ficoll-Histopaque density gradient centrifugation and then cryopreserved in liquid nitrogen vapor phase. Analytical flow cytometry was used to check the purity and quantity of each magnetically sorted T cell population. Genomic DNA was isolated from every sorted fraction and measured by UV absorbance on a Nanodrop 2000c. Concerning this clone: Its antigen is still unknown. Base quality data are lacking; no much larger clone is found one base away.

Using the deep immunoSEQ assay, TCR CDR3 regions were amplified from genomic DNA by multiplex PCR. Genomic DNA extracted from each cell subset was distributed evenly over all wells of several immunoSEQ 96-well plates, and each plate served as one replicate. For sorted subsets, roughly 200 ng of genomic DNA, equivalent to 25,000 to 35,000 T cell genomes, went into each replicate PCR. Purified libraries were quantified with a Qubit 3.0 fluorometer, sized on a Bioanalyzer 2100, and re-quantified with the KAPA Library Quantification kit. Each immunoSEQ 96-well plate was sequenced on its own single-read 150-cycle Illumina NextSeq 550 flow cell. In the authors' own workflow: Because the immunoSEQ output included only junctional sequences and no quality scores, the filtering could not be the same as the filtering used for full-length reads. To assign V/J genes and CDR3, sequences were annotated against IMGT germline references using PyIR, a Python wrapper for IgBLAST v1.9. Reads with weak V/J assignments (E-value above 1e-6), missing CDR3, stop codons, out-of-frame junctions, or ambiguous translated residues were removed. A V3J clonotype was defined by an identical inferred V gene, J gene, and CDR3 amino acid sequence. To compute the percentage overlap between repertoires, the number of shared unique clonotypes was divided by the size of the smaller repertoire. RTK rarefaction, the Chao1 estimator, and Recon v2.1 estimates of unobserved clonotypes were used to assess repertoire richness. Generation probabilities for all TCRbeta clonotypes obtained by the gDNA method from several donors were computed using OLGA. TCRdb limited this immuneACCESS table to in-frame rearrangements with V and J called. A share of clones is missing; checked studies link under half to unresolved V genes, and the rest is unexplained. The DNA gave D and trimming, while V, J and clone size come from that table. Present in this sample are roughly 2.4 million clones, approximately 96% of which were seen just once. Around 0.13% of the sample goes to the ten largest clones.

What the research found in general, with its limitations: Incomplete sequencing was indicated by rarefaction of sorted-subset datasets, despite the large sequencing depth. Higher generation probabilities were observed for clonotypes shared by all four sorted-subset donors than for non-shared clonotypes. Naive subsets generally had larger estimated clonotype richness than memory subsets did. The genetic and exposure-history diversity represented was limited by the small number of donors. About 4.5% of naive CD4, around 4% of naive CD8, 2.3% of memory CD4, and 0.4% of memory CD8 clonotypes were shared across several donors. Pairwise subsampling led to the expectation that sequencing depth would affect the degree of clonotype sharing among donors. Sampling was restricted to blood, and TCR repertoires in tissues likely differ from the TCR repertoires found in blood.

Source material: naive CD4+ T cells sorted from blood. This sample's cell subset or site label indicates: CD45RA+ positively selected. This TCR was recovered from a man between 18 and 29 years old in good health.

The bases are TGTGCCAGCAGCGCGAGACTAGCGGCGAACACCGGGGAGCTGTTTTTT. Protein translation: CASSARLAANTGELFF. The chain uses TRBV7-2 and TRBJ2-2, with 9 central nucleotides matching TRBD2. The CDR3 has 16 amino acids, counting the end cysteine and phenylalanine. Just CDR3 DNA is preserved here, 48 bases in frame from base 1. Unmatched junction bases come to 4, with V trimmed by 5 bases and J by 0 bases. Via the germline V gene, CDR1 is SGHTA and CDR2 FQGNSA.